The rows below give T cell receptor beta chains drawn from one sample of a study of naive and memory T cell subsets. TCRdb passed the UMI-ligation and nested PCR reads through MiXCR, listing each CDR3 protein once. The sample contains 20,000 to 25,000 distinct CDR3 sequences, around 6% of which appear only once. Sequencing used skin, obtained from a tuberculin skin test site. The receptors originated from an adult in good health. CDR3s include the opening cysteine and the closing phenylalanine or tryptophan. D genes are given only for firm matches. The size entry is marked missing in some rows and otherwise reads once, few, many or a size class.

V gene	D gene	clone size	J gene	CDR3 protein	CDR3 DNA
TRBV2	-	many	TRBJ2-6	CASSRDLSSGANVLTF	TGTGCCAGCAGTCGAGACCTAAGCTCTGGGGCCAACGTCCTGACTTTC
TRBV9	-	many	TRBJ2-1	CASSPDEYEQFF	TGTGCCAGCAGCCCAGACGAGTATGAGCAGTTCTTC
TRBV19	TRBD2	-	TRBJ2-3	CASSAQSSGSSDTQYF	TGTGCCAGTAGTGCCCAGTCTAGCGGGAGCAGCGATACGCAGTATTTT
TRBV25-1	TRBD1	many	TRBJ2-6	CASRTDRLTSSGANVLTF	TGTGCCAGCAGAACGGACAGGCTCACATCCTCTGGGGCCAACGTCCTGACTTTC
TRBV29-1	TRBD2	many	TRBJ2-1	CSVDRLAGGSEQFF	TGCAGCGTCGACAGACTAGCGGGAGGCAGTGAGCAGTTCTTC
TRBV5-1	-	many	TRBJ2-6	CASSLPGGAGANVLTF	TGCGCCAGCAGCTTGCCAGGGGGGGCTGGGGCCAACGTCCTGACTTTC
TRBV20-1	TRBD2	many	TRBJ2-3	CSAGTSGRTSTDTQYF	TGCAGTGCTGGGACTAGCGGGAGAACTAGCACAGATACGCAGTATTTT
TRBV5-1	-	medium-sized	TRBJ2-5	CASSLDRTEETQYF	TGCGCCAGCAGCTTGGATCGGACGGAAGAGACCCAGTACTTC
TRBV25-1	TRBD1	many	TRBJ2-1	CASSEWTGTYNEQFF	TGTGCCAGCAGTGAATGGACAGGGACCTACAATGAGCAGTTCTTC
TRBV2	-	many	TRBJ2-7	CATHLGPTKQYF	TGTGCCACTCACCTAGGCCCTACCAAGCAGTACTTC
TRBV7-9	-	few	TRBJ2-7	CASSLPGSEEQYF	TGTGCCAGCAGCTTGCCGGGCTCTGAGGAGCAGTACTTC
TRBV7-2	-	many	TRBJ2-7	CASSLRAQDYEQYF	TGTGCCAGCAGCTTAAGGGCTCAAGACTACGAGCAGTACTTC
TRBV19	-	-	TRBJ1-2	CASSAGTAYGYTF	TGTGCCAGTTCAGCGGGTACGGCCTATGGCTACACCTTC
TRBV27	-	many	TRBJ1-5	CASSSQWAFRSLQPQHF	TGTGCCAGCAGCTCACAGTGGGCTTTCCGGTCGTTACAGCCCCAGCATTTT
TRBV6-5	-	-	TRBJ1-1	CASSYSAGRAEAFF	TGTGCCAGCAGTTACTCGGCAGGGAGGGCTGAAGCTTTCTTT
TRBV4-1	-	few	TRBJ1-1	CASSQGRGPEAFF	TGCGCCAGCAGCCAAGGGCGGGGACCTGAAGCTTTCTTT